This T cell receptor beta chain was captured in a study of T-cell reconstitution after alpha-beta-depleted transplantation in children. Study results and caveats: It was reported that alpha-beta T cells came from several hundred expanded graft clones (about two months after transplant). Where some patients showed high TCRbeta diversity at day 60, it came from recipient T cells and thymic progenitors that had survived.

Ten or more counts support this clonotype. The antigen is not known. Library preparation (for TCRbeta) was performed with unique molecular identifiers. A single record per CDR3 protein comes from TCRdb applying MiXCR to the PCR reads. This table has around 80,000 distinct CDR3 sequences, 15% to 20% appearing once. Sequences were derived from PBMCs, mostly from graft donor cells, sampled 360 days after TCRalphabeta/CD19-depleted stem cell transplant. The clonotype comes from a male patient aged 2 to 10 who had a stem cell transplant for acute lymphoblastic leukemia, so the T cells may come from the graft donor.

The CDR3 loop is CSVLQGEMPEAFF. The CDR3 DNA follows: TGCAGTGTGCTTCAGGGCGAGATGCCTGAAGCTTTCTTT. The chain has TRBV20-1 and TRBJ1-1; possibly TRBD1 for D (5 bases). Germline assignment: CDR1 DFQATT and CDR2 SNEGSKA (reference sequence). The V and J ends lost 7 bases and 6 bases respectively, with 18 bases between them. The CDR3 length is 13 residues.